These T cell receptor beta chains were read from a single sample in a study of T cells in Graves' hyperthyroidism and ophthalmopathy. One entry per CDR3 protein, called by TCRdb with MiXCR from the multiplex PCR reads. The sample shows 700,000 to 850,000 distinct CDR3 sequences, around 40% of them seen only once. Source material: blood. These receptors originate from a woman aged 40 to 50 with Graves' hyperthyroidism. The CDR3 runs from the conserved cysteine through the conserved F or W. D genes are given only for firm matches. The listing skips clone size in some rows; elsewhere it reads once, few, many or a size class.

abundance,v_gene,d_gene,j_gene,CDR3nt,CDR3aa
many,TRBV12-3/TRBV12-4,NA,TRBJ1-1,TGTGCCAGCAGTTTTATGGACACTGAAGCTTTCTTT,CASSFMDTEAFF
many,TRBV7-2,NA,TRBJ2-5,TGTGCCAGCAGCCTGGTCCGGAGGGGTGAGACCCAGTACTTC,CASSLVRRGETQYF
few,TRBV12-3/TRBV12-4,TRBD1,TRBJ2-5,TGTGCCAGCAGTCGGGACAGGGGACTTCAAGAGACCCAGTACTTC,CASSRDRGLQETQYF
NA,TRBV12-3/TRBV12-4,NA,TRBJ1-2,TGTGCCAGCAGTTTATTCCCCGGGGCCGCCGGCTACACCTTC,CASSLFPGAAGYTF
NA,TRBV6-1,NA,TRBJ2-5,TGTGCCAGCAGTGCTGCGGGGGCAACCCAGTACTTC,CASSAAGATQYF
NA,TRBV3-1,NA,TRBJ1-1,TGTGCCAGCAGCCAACAGGGGTGGGGCACTGAAGCTTTCTTT,CASSQQGWGTEAFF
NA,TRBV20-1,NA,TRBJ2-5,TGCAGTGCTAGTCTAGTTAGGGAGACCCAGTACTTC,CSASLVRETQYF
many,TRBV7-9,NA,TRBJ2-2,TGTGCCAGCAGCTTTTCTGCCCAGACGAACACCGGGGAGCTGTTTTTT,CASSFSAQTNTGELFF
NA,TRBV29-1,NA,TRBJ2-2,TGCAGCGTCCGGGACCTCCTGAACACCGGGGAGCTGTTTTTT,CSVRDLLNTGELFF
few,TRBV7-8,TRBD2,TRBJ2-7,TGTGCCAGCAGCGCTTCTATAGCGGGATCCTACGAGCAGTACTTC,CASSASIAGSYEQYF
many,TRBV7-2,NA,TRBJ1-5,TGTGCCAGCAGCTTAGGGTTTGGGCAGCCCCAGCATTTT,CASSLGFGQPQHF